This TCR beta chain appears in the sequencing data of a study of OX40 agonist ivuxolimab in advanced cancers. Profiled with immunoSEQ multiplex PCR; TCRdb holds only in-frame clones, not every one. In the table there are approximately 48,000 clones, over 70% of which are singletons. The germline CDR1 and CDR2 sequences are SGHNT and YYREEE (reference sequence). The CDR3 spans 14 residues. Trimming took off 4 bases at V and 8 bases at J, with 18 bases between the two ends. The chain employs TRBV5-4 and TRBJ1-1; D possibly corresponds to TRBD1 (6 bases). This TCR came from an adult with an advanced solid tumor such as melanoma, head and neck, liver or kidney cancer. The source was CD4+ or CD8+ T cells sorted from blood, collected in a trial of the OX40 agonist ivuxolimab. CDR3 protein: CASSPGTRKSEAFF. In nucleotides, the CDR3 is TGTGCCAGCAGCCCCGGGACACGGAAGAGCGAAGCTTTCTTT. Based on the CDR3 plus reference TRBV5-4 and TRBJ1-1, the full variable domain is ETGVTQSPTHLIKTRGQQVTLRCSSQSGHNTVSWYQQALGQGPQFIFQYYREEENGRGNFPPRFSGLQFPNYSSELNVNALELDDSALYLCASSPGTRKSEAFFGQGTRLTVV.